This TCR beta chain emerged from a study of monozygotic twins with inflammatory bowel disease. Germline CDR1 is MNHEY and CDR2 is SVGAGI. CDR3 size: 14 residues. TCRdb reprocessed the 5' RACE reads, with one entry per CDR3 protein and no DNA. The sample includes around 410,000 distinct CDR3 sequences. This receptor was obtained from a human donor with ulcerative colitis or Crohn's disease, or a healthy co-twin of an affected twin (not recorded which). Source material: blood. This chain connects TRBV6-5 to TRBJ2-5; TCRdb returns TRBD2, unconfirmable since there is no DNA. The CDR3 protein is CASSYSLVRETQYF.